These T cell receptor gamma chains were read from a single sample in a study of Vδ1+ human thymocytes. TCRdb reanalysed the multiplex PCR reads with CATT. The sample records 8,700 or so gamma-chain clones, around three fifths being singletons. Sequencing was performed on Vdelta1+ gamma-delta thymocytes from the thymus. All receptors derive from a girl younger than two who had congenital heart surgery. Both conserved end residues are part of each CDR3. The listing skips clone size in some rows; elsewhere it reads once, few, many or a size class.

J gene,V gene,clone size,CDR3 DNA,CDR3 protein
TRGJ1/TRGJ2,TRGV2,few,TGTGCCACCTGGGACGCCTATAAGAAACTCTTT,CATWDAYKKLF
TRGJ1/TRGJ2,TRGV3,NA,TGTGCCACCTGGGACCGACTATGGGGATATAAGAAACTCTTT,CATWDRLWGYKKLF
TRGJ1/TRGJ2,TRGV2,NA,TGTGCCACCTGGGACGGCGCTTATTATAAGAAACTCTTT,CATWDGAYYKKLF
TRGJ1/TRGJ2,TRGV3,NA,TGTGCCACCTGGGAGGGGTATTATAAGAAACTCTTT,CATWEGYYKKLF
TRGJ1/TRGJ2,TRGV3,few,TGTGCCACCTGGGACCCTACCCTATCGAATTATTATAAGAAACTCTTT,CATWDPTLSNYYKKLF
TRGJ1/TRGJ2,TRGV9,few,TGTGCCTTGTGGGAGGCGACGGCTGTAATTAAGAAACTCTTT,CALWEATAVIKKLF
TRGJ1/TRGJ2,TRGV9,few,TGTGCCTTGTGGGAGGAGTGTAAGAAACTCTTT,CALWEECKKLF
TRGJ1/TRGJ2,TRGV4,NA,TGTGCCACCTGGGATGGGCTAGGGGAGAAACTCTTT,CATWDGLGEKLF
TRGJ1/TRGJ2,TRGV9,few,TGTGCCTTGTGGGAGTATTATAAGAAACTCTTT,CALWEYYKKLF
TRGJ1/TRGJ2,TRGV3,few,TGTGCCACCTGGGAGGGATATAAGAAACTCTTT,CATWEGYKKLF
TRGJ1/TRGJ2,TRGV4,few,TGTGCCACCTGGGATGGCCCTAATTATTATAAGAAACTCTTT,CATWDGPNYYKKLF
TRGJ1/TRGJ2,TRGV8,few,TGTGCCACCTGGGACAGGCAGCAGAAACTCTTT,CATWDRQQKLF
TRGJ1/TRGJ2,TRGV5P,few,TGTGCCACCTGTGCGAATTATTATAAGAAACTCTTT,CATCANYYKKLF
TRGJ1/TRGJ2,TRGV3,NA,TGTGCCACCTGGGACAGGCTGATGAGATATAAGAAACTCTTT,CATWDRLMRYKKLF
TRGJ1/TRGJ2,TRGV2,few,TGTGCCACCTGGGACGGGCTCTGCCCGTATTATAAGAAACTCTTT,CATWDGLCPYYKKLF
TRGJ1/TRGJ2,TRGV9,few,TGTGCCTTGTGGGAGGTATTGAAAGGGGGGAAGAAACTCTTT,CALWEVLKGGKKLF
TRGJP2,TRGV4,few,TGTGCCACCTGGCTTAGTGATTGGATCAAGACGTTT,CATWLSDWIKTF
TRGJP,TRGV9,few,TGTGCCTTGTGGGAGGGCAAAAAAATCAAGGTATTT,CALWEGKKIKVF
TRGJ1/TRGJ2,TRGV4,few,TGTGCCACCTGGGATTCAGGATATAAGAAACTCTTT,CATWDSGYKKLF
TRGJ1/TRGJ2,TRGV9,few,TGTGCCTTTTCACCCTTTAGGGATAAGAAACTCTTT,CAFSPFRDKKLF
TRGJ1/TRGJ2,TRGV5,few,TGTGCCACCTGGGACAGCTATTATAAGAAACTCTTT,CATWDSYYKKLF
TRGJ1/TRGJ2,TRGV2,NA,TGTGCCACCTGGGACGGGCTTGTGAAACTCTTT,CATWDGLVKLF
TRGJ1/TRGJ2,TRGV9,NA,TGTGCCTTGTGGGAGGTGGAGGAATATAAGAAACTCTTT,CALWEVEEYKKLF
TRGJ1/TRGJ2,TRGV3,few,TGTGCCACCTGGGACAGGCCAGGTTATAAGAAACTCTTT,CATWDRPGYKKLF
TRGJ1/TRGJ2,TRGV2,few,TGTGCCACCTGGGACGGGCCAAATAAGAAACTCTTT,CATWDGPNKKLF
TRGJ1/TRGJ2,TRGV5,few,TGTGCCACCTGGGACAGGCAAAGTCGGTTGCTCTTT,CATWDRQSRLLF
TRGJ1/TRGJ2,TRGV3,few,TGTGCCACCTGGGACCCACCGAGAGGTTATAAGAAACTCTTT,CATWDPPRGYKKLF
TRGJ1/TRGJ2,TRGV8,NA,TGTGCCACCTGGGATAAGGAGGGTACTAAGAAACTCTTT,CATWDKEGTKKLF
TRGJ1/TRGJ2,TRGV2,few,TGTGCCACCTGGGACGGGTCTTATTATAAGAAACTCTTT,CATWDGSYYKKLF
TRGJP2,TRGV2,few,TGTGCCACCTGGGAGACCTTCAATACCCGTCGTAGTGATTGGATCAAGACGTTT,CATWETFNTRRSDWIKTF
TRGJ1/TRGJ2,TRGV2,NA,TGTGCCGCCTGGGACGGCATGGAAAATAAGAAACTCTTT,CAAWDGMENKKLF
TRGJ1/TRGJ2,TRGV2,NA,TGTGCCACCTGGGACGGGCCCAAGAAACTCTTT,CATWDGPKKLF
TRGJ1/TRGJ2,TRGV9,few,TGTGCCTTGTGGGAGGCGCGGGGGAAACTCTTT,CALWEARGKLF
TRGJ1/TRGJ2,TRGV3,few,TGTGCCACCTGGGACAGGCCGAGATATAAGAAACTCTTT,CATWDRPRYKKLF
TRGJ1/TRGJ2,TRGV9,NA,TGTGCCTTGTGGGAGGCGGAGAAGAAACTCTTT,CALWEAEKKLF
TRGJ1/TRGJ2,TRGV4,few,TGTGCCACCTGGGTGGGTTATTATAAGAAACTCTTT,CATWVGYYKKLF
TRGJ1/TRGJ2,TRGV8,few,TGTGCCACCTGGGATCCACACCTTCATAAGAAACTCTTT,CATWDPHLHKKLF
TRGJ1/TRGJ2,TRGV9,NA,TGTGCCTTGTGGGAGGTGAAACACCTGTCTTATAAGAAACTCTTT,CALWEVKHLSYKKLF
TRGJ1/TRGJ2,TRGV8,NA,TGTGCCACCTGGGATAGATTTTTTTCGGGATATAAGAAACTCTTT,CATWDRFFSGYKKLF
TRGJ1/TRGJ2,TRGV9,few,TGTGCCTTGTGGGAGGTCCGTTATTATAAGAAACTCTTT,CALWEVRYYKKLF
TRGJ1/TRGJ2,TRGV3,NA,TGTGCCACCTGGGACGGTGATTATTATAAGAAACTCTTT,CATWDGDYYKKLF
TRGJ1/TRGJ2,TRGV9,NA,TGTGCCTTGTGGGAACTGAATGATTATAAGAAACTCTTT,CALWELNDYKKLF
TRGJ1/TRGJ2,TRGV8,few,TGTGCCACCTGGGATCCTCGGCGGATTTATTATAAGAAACTCTTT,CATWDPRRIYYKKLF
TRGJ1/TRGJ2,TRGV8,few,TGTGCCACCTGGGATTGGGGGGGTAAGAAACTCTTT,CATWDWGGKKLF
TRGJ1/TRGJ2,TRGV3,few,TGTGCCACCTGGGACAGGCTGGAGAAACTCTTT,CATWDRLEKLF
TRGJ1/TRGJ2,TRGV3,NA,TGTGCCCCCTGGGACAGGAATAAGAAACTCTTT,CAPWDRNKKLF
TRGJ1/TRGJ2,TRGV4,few,TGTGCCATCTGGGGCCCGGGTTATAAGAAGCTCTTT,CAIWGPGYKKLF
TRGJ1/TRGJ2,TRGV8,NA,TGTGCCACCTGGGATACCAAGATACTCTTT,CATWDTKILF
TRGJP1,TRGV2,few,TGTGCCACCTGGGACGGGCTTAGTACCACTGGTTGGTTCAAGATATTT,CATWDGLSTTGWFKIF
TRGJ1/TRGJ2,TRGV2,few,TGTGCCACCTGGGACGGGCTCATGAAGAAACTCTTT,CATWDGLMKKLF
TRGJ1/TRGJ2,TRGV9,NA,TGTGCCTTGTGGGAGTCGATTTATAAGAAACTCTTT,CALWESIYKKLF
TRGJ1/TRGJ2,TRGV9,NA,TGTGCCTTGTGGGAGGTGCATGCCCTGATCCCTTATTATAAGAAACTCTTT,CALWEVHALIPYYKKLF
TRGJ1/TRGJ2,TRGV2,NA,TGTGCCGCCTGGGACGGGCGGAAGTATAAGAAACTCTTT,CAAWDGRKYKKLF
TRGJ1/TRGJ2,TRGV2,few,TGTGCCACCTGGGGCAAAAATTATTATAAGAAACTCTTT,CATWGKNYYKKLF
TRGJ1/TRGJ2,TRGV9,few,TGTGCCTTGTGGGAGGTGGGGTATAAGAAACTCTTT,CALWEVGYKKLF